This TCR beta chain was recorded in a study of CD8+CD57+ T cells in acquired aplastic anemia. The sample holds many counts of this clonotype. It was genomic DNA that served as the template for profiling TCR beta VDJ and CDR3. Each CDR3 protein is one row after TCRdb ran MiXCR on the reads. The repertoire holds approximately 470,000 distinct CDR3 sequences, with less than 35% as singletons. Patients who underwent sequencing had shown CD8+CD57+ cell expansion by flow cytometry. CDR1 and CDR2 from the germline V gene are DFQATT and SNEGSKA (reference sequence). The CDR3 sequence is 19 residues long. V was clipped by 0 bases and J by 0 bases; unmatched bases: 16.

Sequenced sample: sorted CD4+, CD8+, or CD8+CD57+ T cells (not recorded which) from PBMCs. This rearrangement joins TRBV20-1 to TRBJ1-1; 7 bases are shared with TRBD1. The receptor was isolated from a human donor with aplastic anemia. CDR3 protein: CSARDDVRGTANMNTEAFF. For the CDR3, the DNA is TGCAGTGCTAGAGATGACGTAAGGGGGACAGCGAACATGAACACTGAAGCTTTCTTT.